The rows below give T cell receptor beta chains drawn from one sample of a study of T cell responses to AZD1222 COVID-19 vaccine. The assay was immunoSEQ multiplex PCR, and TCRdb's table has in-frame clones only and misses some. The profile shows over 100,000 clones, under 95% of them singletons. The starting material was peripheral blood, obtained 28 days after the second AZD1222 dose. The receptor source for this set is an adult who received the AZD1222 COVID-19 vaccine. Each CDR3 is given with its conserved first and last residue. Each record gives: J gene, clone size, D gene, V gene, CDR3 protein, CDR3 DNA. A D gene is named only where the DNA matches it firmly. Only part of the rows carry a size: once, few, many, or a class if the clone is expanded.

j_gene: TRBJ2-7; abundance: once; d_gene: TRBD1; v_gene: TRBV23-1; CDR3aa: CASSQGTGYSYEQYF; CDR3nt: TGCGCCAGCAGTCAGGGGACAGGGTACAGCTACGAGCAGTACTTC
j_gene: TRBJ1-2; abundance: NA; d_gene: NA; v_gene: TRBV28; CDR3aa: CASSLSGDGSLNYGYTF; CDR3nt: TGTGCCAGCAGTTTAAGTGGGGACGGATCTCTAAACTATGGCTACACCTTC
j_gene: TRBJ2-7; abundance: NA; d_gene: NA; v_gene: TRBV2; CDR3aa: CATKTQTESYEQYF; CDR3nt: TGTGCCACTAAAACTCAGACGGAATCCTACGAGCAGTACTTC
j_gene: TRBJ1-2; abundance: NA; d_gene: TRBD1; v_gene: TRBV20-1; CDR3aa: CSASPGTGGRF; CDR3nt: TGCAGTGCTAGCCCGGGGACAGGGGGCCGCTTC
j_gene: TRBJ1-5; abundance: NA; d_gene: TRBD1; v_gene: TRBV15; CDR3aa: CATSIQGAQPQHF; CDR3nt: TGTGCCACCAGCATACAGGGGGCTCAGCCCCAGCATTTT
j_gene: TRBJ1-2; abundance: NA; d_gene: NA; v_gene: TRBV19; CDR3aa: CASSSLSATVNYGYTF; CDR3nt: TGTGCCAGTAGTTCCCTTTCGGCGACAGTTAACTATGGCTACACCTTC
j_gene: TRBJ1-2; abundance: NA; d_gene: NA; v_gene: TRBV27; CDR3aa: CASSLGPAYGYTF; CDR3nt: TGTGCCAGCAGTCTCGGGCCTGCTTATGGCTACACCTTC
j_gene: TRBJ1-1; abundance: NA; d_gene: TRBD1; v_gene: TRBV5-6; CDR3aa: CASSAGDRLLNTEAFF; CDR3nt: TGTGCCAGCAGCGCCGGGGACAGACTGTTGAACACTGAAGCTTTCTTT
j_gene: TRBJ2-2; abundance: NA; d_gene: NA; v_gene: TRBV27; CDR3aa: CASTPRVTGELFF; CDR3nt: TGTGCCAGCACTCCCAGAGTCACCGGGGAGCTGTTTTTT
j_gene: TRBJ1-2; abundance: NA; d_gene: NA; v_gene: TRBV7-9; CDR3aa: CASSLGSGGLYGYTF; CDR3nt: TGTGCCAGCAGCTTGGGGTCCGGGGGGCTCTATGGCTACACCTTC
j_gene: TRBJ2-1; abundance: once; d_gene: TRBD2; v_gene: TRBV2; CDR3aa: CASTLEREPYNEQFF; CDR3nt: TGTGCCAGCACCCTGGAGCGGGAGCCCTACAATGAGCAGTTCTTC
j_gene: TRBJ1-5; abundance: NA; d_gene: NA; v_gene: TRBV6-2/TRBV6-3; CDR3aa: CASSPHRENQPQHF; CDR3nt: TGTGCCAGCAGTCCCCATAGGGAGAATCAGCCCCAGCATTTT
j_gene: TRBJ1-1; abundance: NA; d_gene: NA; v_gene: TRBV11-2; CDR3aa: CASSSSQSYTEAFF; CDR3nt: TGTGCCAGCAGCTCTAGTCAGAGTTACACTGAAGCTTTCTTT
j_gene: TRBJ1-4; abundance: NA; d_gene: NA; v_gene: TRBV9; CDR3aa: CASSVDSGAMGEKLFF; CDR3nt: TGTGCCAGCAGCGTAGATTCAGGGGCTATGGGGGAAAAACTGTTTTTT
j_gene: TRBJ2-5; abundance: NA; d_gene: NA; v_gene: TRBV29-1; CDR3aa: CSVGPDRQYF; CDR3nt: TGCAGCGTTGGCCCCGATAGACAGTACTTC
j_gene: TRBJ1-3; abundance: NA; d_gene: NA; v_gene: TRBV30; CDR3aa: CAWMVMGGNTIYF; CDR3nt: TGTGCCTGGATGGTCATGGGAGGAAACACCATATATTTT
j_gene: TRBJ1-2; abundance: NA; d_gene: NA; v_gene: TRBV27; CDR3aa: CASGASYGYTF; CDR3nt: TGTGCCAGCGGAGCGAGTTATGGCTACACCTTC
j_gene: TRBJ1-5; abundance: NA; d_gene: NA; v_gene: TRBV6-1; CDR3aa: CASSESGQGYQPQHF; CDR3nt: TGTGCCAGCAGTGAATCGGGTCAGGGGTATCAGCCCCAGCATTTT
j_gene: TRBJ2-1; abundance: NA; d_gene: NA; v_gene: TRBV30; CDR3aa: CAWRLWYKGKDEQFF; CDR3nt: TGTGCCTGGAGACTGTGGTACAAAGGGAAGGATGAGCAGTTCTTC
j_gene: TRBJ2-6; abundance: NA; d_gene: TRBD1; v_gene: TRBV20-1; CDR3aa: CSAIDRAGANVLTF; CDR3nt: TGCAGTGCTATTGACAGGGCTGGGGCCAACGTCCTGACTTTC
j_gene: TRBJ2-1; abundance: NA; d_gene: TRBD2; v_gene: TRBV2; CDR3aa: CASTRETYNEQFF; CDR3nt: TGTGCCAGCACGCGGGAGACGTACAATGAGCAGTTCTTC
j_gene: TRBJ2-1; abundance: NA; d_gene: NA; v_gene: TRBV11-3; CDR3aa: CASSLDNDPKQFF; CDR3nt: TGTGCCAGCAGCTTAGATAACGACCCAAAGCAGTTCTTC
j_gene: TRBJ2-1; abundance: NA; d_gene: NA; v_gene: TRBV24-1; CDR3aa: CATSDLDLNEQFF; CDR3nt: TGTGCCACCAGTGATTTGGATCTCAATGAGCAGTTCTTC
j_gene: TRBJ1-2; abundance: NA; d_gene: TRBD1; v_gene: TRBV9; CDR3aa: CASSLGTGGLVGYTF; CDR3nt: TGTGCCAGCAGCCTAGGGACAGGAGGCTTGGTTGGCTACACCTTC
j_gene: TRBJ1-2; abundance: once; d_gene: NA; v_gene: TRBV7-9; CDR3aa: CASSPSGLRDYGYTF; CDR3nt: TGTGCCAGCAGCCCATCGGGCCTTCGGGACTATGGCTACACCTTC
j_gene: TRBJ2-5; abundance: NA; d_gene: NA; v_gene: TRBV5-4; CDR3aa: CASSLAFRGGGQETQYF; CDR3nt: TGTGCCAGCAGCTTGGCTTTTAGGGGAGGGGGCCAAGAGACCCAGTACTTC
j_gene: TRBJ2-7; abundance: NA; d_gene: NA; v_gene: TRBV4-1; CDR3aa: CASSQGGEGHITTYEQYF; CDR3nt: TGCGCCAGCAGCCAAGGGGGGGAAGGACATATCACCACCTACGAGCAGTACTTC